This TCR beta chain was obtained from a study of cytomegalovirus exposure and HLA in healthy donors. Regarding the study as a whole: Among TCR sequences, most were rare, though some public TCRs appeared in many donors. High sensitivity and specificity were reportedly achieved when the classifier diagnosed cytomegalovirus status.

This CDR3 spans 12 amino acids. Per the germline V gene, CDR1 is GTSNPN and CDR2 is SVGIG (reference sequence). Trimming shortened V by 8 bases and J by 11 bases, and 21 bases separated the two germline ends. Regarding this clone: As yet, its antigen is unknown.

Assay used: immunoSEQ multiplex PCR; TCRdb lists only in-frame clones, some missing. The sample has a few hundred thousand clones, about 91% seen once. The clonotype comes from a woman under 30 in good health and CMV-seronegative. Material: PBMCs. The V call is TRBV30, the J call TRBJ1-1; tentatively, D is TRBD1 (6 bases). CDR3 sequence (DNA): TGTGCCGGCCTAAATACAGGGCCGGACGCTTTCTTT. Translated, it gives CAGLNTGPDAFF.